These T cell receptor beta chains were read from a single sample in a study of OX40 agonist ivuxolimab in advanced cancers. TCRdb's table, derived via immunoSEQ multiplex PCR, lists solely in-frame clones and lacks some. The data contain 42,000 or so clones, 86% of them seen just once; the ten biggest clones take up 20% to 25%. The starting material was CD4+ or CD8+ T cells sorted from blood, obtained in a trial of the OX40 agonist ivuxolimab. Receptor source: an adult with an advanced solid tumor such as melanoma, head and neck, liver or kidney cancer. The CDR3 runs from the conserved cysteine through the conserved F or W. D genes are given only for firm matches. Rows may omit the clone size; those that give it use once, few, many or a size class.

d_call clone_size j_call v_call cdr3_aa cdr3_nt
. . TRBJ1-4 TRBV7-2 CASSLVGQYNEKLFF TGTGCCAGCAGCTTAGTCGGACAGTATAATGAAAAACTGTTTTTT
. . TRBJ2-1 TRBV4-2 CASSLAVLMNEQFF TGTGCCAGCAGCCTAGCGGTCCTAATGAATGAGCAGTTCTTC
. . TRBJ1-5 TRBV19 CASLVGAPDSNQPQHF TGTGCCAGTCTCGTGGGGGCCCCAGATAGCAATCAGCCCCAGCATTTT
TRBD1 once TRBJ2-1 TRBV7-8 CASSLPHGQGNSEQFF TGTGCCAGCAGCTTGCCCCACGGACAGGGGAATAGTGAGCAGTTCTTC
. . TRBJ2-7 TRBV27 CASSPRGVLYEQYF TGTGCCAGCAGTCCCAGGGGGGTACTCTACGAGCAGTACTTC
. few TRBJ2-7 TRBV7-8 CASSPGGDEQYF TGTGCCAGCAGCCCAGGCGGGGACGAGCAGTACTTC
TRBD2 . TRBJ2-3 TRBV7-6 CASSPQGGGATDTQYF TGTGCCAGCAGCCCCCAGGGCGGGGGGGCAACAGATACGCAGTATTTT
TRBD1 . TRBJ1-1 TRBV4-1 CASSQGGGVSFF TGCGCCAGCAGCCAGGGAGGGGGCGTATCTTTCTTT
. . TRBJ1-1 TRBV28 CASSDYTEAFF TGTGCCAGCAGCGATTACACTGAAGCTTTCTTT
. . TRBJ2-4 TRBV5-8 CASSLSAKNIQYF TGTGCCAGCAGCTTATCAGCCAAAAACATTCAGTACTTC
. . TRBJ2-5 TRBV6-5 CASKRTPIFQETQYF TGTGCCAGCAAACGGACCCCGATCTTTCAAGAGACCCAGTACTTC
TRBD2 . TRBJ2-1 TRBV7-2 CASSLGDYLGEQFF TGTGCCAGCAGCTTAGGGGACTACTTGGGTGAGCAGTTCTTC
. . TRBJ2-1 TRBV9 CASSGPNYDDEQFF TGTGCCAGCAGCGGGCCTAACTACGACGATGAGCAGTTCTTC
. . TRBJ1-1 TRBV5-4 CASSKDGGKYAEAFF TGTGCCAGCAGTAAGGACGGGGGCAAGTACGCTGAAGCTTTCTTT
TRBD1 . TRBJ1-1 TRBV7-2 CASSLDLGQGPNTEAFF TGTGCCAGCAGCTTAGATTTGGGACAGGGACCGAACACTGAAGCTTTCTTT
TRBD1 . TRBJ2-5 TRBV11-1 CASSNLGQGAGETQYF TGTGCCAGCAGCAACCTAGGACAGGGGGCAGGAGAGACCCAGTACTTC
. once TRBJ1-2 TRBV11-3 CASSHTGRSGYTF TGTGCCAGCAGCCACACAGGGAGGAGTGGCTACACCTTC
TRBD1 . TRBJ1-1 TRBV10-2 CASSGTGMNTEAFF TGCGCCAGCAGCGGGACAGGAATGAACACTGAAGCTTTCTTT
TRBD1 . TRBJ2-1 TRBV5-1 CASSFAGGINEQFF TGCGCCAGCAGCTTCGCAGGGGGCATAAATGAGCAGTTCTTC
TRBD1 . TRBJ1-2 TRBV7-8 CASSWPGQGAYGYTF TGTGCCAGCAGCTGGCCGGGACAGGGTGCATATGGCTACACCTTC
. . TRBJ1-3 TRBV7-6 CASRSGSFSGNTIYF TGTGCCAGCAGATCGGGTTCCTTCTCTGGAAACACCATATATTTT
. . TRBJ2-1 TRBV5-5 CASSLDGDSYNEQFF TGTGCCAGCAGCTTGGACGGGGATTCTTACAATGAGCAGTTCTTC
TRBD1 many TRBJ2-7 TRBV29-1 CSAWTGVYEQYF TGCAGCGCCTGGACAGGGGTCTACGAGCAGTACTTC
. . TRBJ2-5 TRBV7-2 CASSPAPREVGETQYF TGTGCCAGCAGCCCGGCCCCCCGGGAAGTTGGAGAGACCCAGTACTTC
. . TRBJ1-6 TRBV7-2 CASSPPAYNSPLHF TGTGCCAGCAGCCCCCCGGCCTATAATTCACCCCTCCACTTT
. . TRBJ2-7 TRBV7-9 CASSLAGEVYEQYF TGTGCCAGCAGCTTAGCGGGGGAGGTCTACGAGCAGTACTTC
. . TRBJ2-4 TRBV7-9 CASSAGQTKNIQYF TGTGCCAGCAGCGCAGGACAGACCAAAAACATTCAGTACTTC
. . TRBJ2-6 TRBV2 CASSGGRGEVLSGANVLTF TGTGCCAGCAGTGGAGGACGAGGTGAGGTTCTCTCTGGGGCCAACGTCCTGACTTTC
. . TRBJ2-7 TRBV27 CASSLSLAPYEQYF TGTGCCAGCAGTTTATCTCTAGCTCCCTACGAGCAGTACTTC
. . TRBJ1-1 TRBV7-9 CASSLVPSAVNTEAFF TGTGCCAGCAGCTTGGTCCCCTCGGCGGTGAACACTGAAGCTTTCTTT
. . TRBJ2-2 TRBV9 CASSVGLGWDTGELFF TGTGCCAGCAGCGTAGGTTTAGGGTGGGACACCGGGGAGCTGTTTTTT
TRBD1 . TRBJ2-7 TRBV7-9 CASSLLGGLDEQYF TGTGCCAGCAGCTTATTAGGGGGCCTTGACGAGCAGTACTTC
. . TRBJ2-2 TRBV2 CASTGRVPTNTGELFF TGTGCCAGCACGGGGCGGGTCCCTACGAACACCGGGGAGCTGTTTTTT
. . TRBJ1-1 TRBV5-8 CASSPWREAFF TGTGCCAGCAGCCCCTGGCGTGAAGCTTTCTTT
. . TRBJ1-5 TRBV6-6 CASRRRMTDQPQHF TGTGCCAGCAGAAGAAGGATGACCGATCAGCCCCAGCATTTT
. . TRBJ2-7 TRBV7-9 CASSLDRASNEQYF TGTGCCAGCAGCTTAGACAGGGCTTCCAACGAGCAGTACTTC
. . TRBJ2-7 TRBV11-2 CASSLAGGSYEQYF TGTGCCAGCAGCTTAGCCGGTGGCTCCTACGAGCAGTACTTC
. . TRBJ1-6 TRBV7-9 CASSSPGESPLHF TGTGCCAGCAGCTCTCCAGGGGAATCACCCCTCCACTTT
. . TRBJ2-5 TRBV6-5 CASSYSSGTETQYF TGTGCCAGCAGTTACTCCTCTGGGACGGAGACCCAGTACTTC
. . TRBJ1-1 TRBV28 CASSSLEGVNTEAFF TGTGCCAGCAGTTCTTTAGAGGGAGTTAACACTGAAGCTTTCTTT
. once TRBJ2-5 TRBV9 CASSVGAGLQETQYF TGTGCCAGCAGCGTAGGGGCAGGGCTCCAAGAGACCCAGTACTTC
. . TRBJ2-7 TRBV4-3 CASSETGGGSYEQYF TGCGCCAGCAGCGAAACAGGAGGGGGCTCCTACGAGCAGTACTTC
TRBD2 . TRBJ2-1 TRBV13 CASSPRLAGYNEQFF TGTGCCAGCAGCCCCCGACTAGCGGGGTACAATGAGCAGTTCTTC
. . TRBJ2-3 TRBV19 CASSIGAGGTDTQYF TGTGCCAGTAGTATCGGGGCCGGTGGCACAGATACGCAGTATTTT
TRBD1 . TRBJ2-3 TRBV10-3 CATAGTGGTDTQYF TGTGCCACCGCCGGGACAGGGGGCACAGATACGCAGTATTTT
. . TRBJ1-2 TRBV6-6 CASSYQPTGFDYGYTF TGTGCCAGCAGTTATCAACCCACAGGGTTCGACTATGGCTACACCTTC
. . TRBJ2-7 TRBV19 CASSIGSSYEQYF TGTGCCAGTAGTATAGGCAGCTCCTACGAGCAGTACTTC
. . TRBJ1-1 TRBV4-1 CASSHAALGGAEAFF TGCGCCAGCAGCCATGCGGCTCTGGGGGGGGCTGAAGCTTTCTTT
. few TRBJ1-1 TRBV27 CASSLARYTEAFF TGTGCCAGCAGTTTAGCGCGGTACACTGAAGCTTTCTTT
. . TRBJ2-2 TRBV6-4 CASSDDENTGELFF TGTGCCAGCAGTGACGACGAAAACACCGGGGAGCTGTTTTTT
. . TRBJ1-1 TRBV7-9 CASSSGGTEAFF TGTGCCAGCAGCTCCGGTGGGACTGAAGCTTTCTTT
. . TRBJ2-2 TRBV9 CASTFGEVGELFF TGTGCCAGCACATTCGGGGAGGTCGGGGAGCTGTTTTTT
. . TRBJ1-2 TRBV4-3 CASSQGMNYGYTF TGCGCCAGCAGCCAAGGGATGAACTATGGCTACACCTTC
. . TRBJ2-5 TRBV4-3 CASSQSWAARETQYF TGCGCCAGCAGCCAGAGCTGGGCGGCGCGGGAGACCCAGTACTTC
. . TRBJ2-3 TRBV7-9 CASSLYWSTSTDTQYF TGTGCCAGCAGCTTGTACTGGTCAACTAGCACAGATACGCAGTATTTT